These 5 T cell receptor beta chains originate from one sample sequenced in a study of T cell repertoires in cytomegalovirus infection. Their antigen targets remain unknown. A single record per CDR3 protein comes from TCRdb applying MiXCR to the reads. The sample gives some 800,000 distinct CDR3 sequences, roughly 29% of which show up once; around 12% is in the top ten. This material consisted of cultured CD8+ T cells from PBMCs, taken from culture after CMV antigen stimulation. These receptor sequences come from a human donor in good health (CMV status not recorded). Some clones in this sample may be carry-over from other donors' samples.

This clonotype was seen many times. The chain carries TRBV12-3 or TRBV12-4 and TRBJ2-1; D remains unclear. Trimming shortened V by 4 bases and J by 9 bases, and 10 bases separated the two germline ends. The CDR3 extends over 12 amino acids. The DNA for the CDR3 is TGTGCCAGCAGTTCCCTTATCATTGAGCAGTTCTTC. As protein: CASSSLIIEQFF.

This clonotype was seen repeatedly, ten times or more. CDR3 amino acids: CASSLAGGPYEQYV. The CDR3 region has the DNA TGTGCCAGCAGCTTAGCGGGGGGGCCCTACGAGCAGTACGTC. The rearrangement uses TRBV7-2 and TRBJ2-7; possible D gene TRBD2, 7 bases. Germline V CDR1 and CDR2: SGHTA, FQGNSA. Trimming took off 0 bases at V and 2 bases at J, with 8 bases between the two ends. The CDR3 covers 14 residues.

The chain links TRBV29-1 to TRBJ2-1; 10 bases agree with TRBD1. V lost 0 bases and J lost 8; bases outside the gene matches: 10. The length of the CDR3 is 16 residues. Germline loops: CDR1 SQVTM, CDR2 ANQGSEA. CDR3 sequence: CSVEDLSGTGADEQFF. CDR3 DNA sequence: TGCAGCGTTGAAGATCTTTCCGGGACAGGGGCCGATGAGCAGTTCTTC.

In its sample, this clonotype was seen a few times. This chain connects TRBV6-2 or TRBV6-3 to TRBJ1-6, with D possibly being TRBD1 (5 bases). In germline, CDR1 is MNHEY, CDR2 SVGEGT. The ends were cut back, 2 bases at V and 7 bases at J, with 15 bases in the middle. CDR3 length: 16 residues. CDR3 in DNA: TGTGCCAGCAGTTACCCAGCAGGGTGGGGGAATTCACCCCTCCACTTT. Translated, it gives CASSYPAGWGNSPLHF.

This clonotype was picked up a small number of times. This chain joins TRBV7-6 and TRBJ1-2; 9 bases line up with TRBD1. The CDR3 has 15 amino acids. V lost 1 base and J lost 6; bases outside the gene matches: 6. Germline V gene data show CDR1 as SGHVS and CDR2 as FNYEAQ. The CDR3 is CASSLVGGTGNGYTF. As DNA, the CDR3 is TGTGCCAGCAGCTTAGTGGGAGGGACAGGGAATGGCTACACCTTC.